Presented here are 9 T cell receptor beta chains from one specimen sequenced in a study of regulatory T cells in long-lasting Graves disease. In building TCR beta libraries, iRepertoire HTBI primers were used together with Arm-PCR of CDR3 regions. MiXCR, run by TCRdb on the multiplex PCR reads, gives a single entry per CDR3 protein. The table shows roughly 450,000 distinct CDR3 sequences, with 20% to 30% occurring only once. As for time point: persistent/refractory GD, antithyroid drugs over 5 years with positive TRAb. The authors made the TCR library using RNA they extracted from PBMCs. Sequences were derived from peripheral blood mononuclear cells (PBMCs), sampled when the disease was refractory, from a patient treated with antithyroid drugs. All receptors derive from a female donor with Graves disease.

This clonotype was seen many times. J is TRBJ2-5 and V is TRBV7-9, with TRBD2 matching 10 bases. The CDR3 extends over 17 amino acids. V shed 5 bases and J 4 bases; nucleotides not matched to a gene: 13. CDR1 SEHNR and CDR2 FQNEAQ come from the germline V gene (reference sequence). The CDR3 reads CASSAGTSGMMVETQYF. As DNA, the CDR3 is TGTGCCAGCAGCGCCGGTACTAGCGGGATGATGGTAGAGACCCAGTACTTC.

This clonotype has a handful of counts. CDR3 in DNA: TGTGCCAGCAGCCCCTTGACAGGGGGAACCGGGGAGCTGTTTTTT. This encodes CASSPLTGGTGELFF. V is TRBV11-1 and J is TRBJ2-2; 9 bases line up with TRBD1. The J segment lost 5 bases and the V segment lost 5 bases, leaving 6 bases of the junction unmatched. The CDR3 covers 15 residues. Germline CDR1 is SGHAT and CDR2 is FQDESV (reference sequence).

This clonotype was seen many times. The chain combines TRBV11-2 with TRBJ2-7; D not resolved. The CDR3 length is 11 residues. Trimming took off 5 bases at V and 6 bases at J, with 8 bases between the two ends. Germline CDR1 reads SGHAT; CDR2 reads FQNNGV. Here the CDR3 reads CASSAHFEQYF. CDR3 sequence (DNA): TGTGCCAGCAGCGCCCACTTCGAGCAGTACTTC.

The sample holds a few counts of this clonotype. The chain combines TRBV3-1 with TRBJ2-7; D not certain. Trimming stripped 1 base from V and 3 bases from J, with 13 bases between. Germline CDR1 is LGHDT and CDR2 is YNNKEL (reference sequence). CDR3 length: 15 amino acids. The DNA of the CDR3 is TGTGCCAGCAGCCAAGGTCCTACCTCCGGCTACGAGCAGTACTTC. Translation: CASSQGPTSGYEQYF.

CDR3 in amino acids: CASSQTGTGAKTQYF. DNA for the CDR3: TGTGCCAGCAGCCAGACCGGGACAGGGGCAAAGACCCAGTACTTC. The chain joins TRBV14 to TRBJ2-5; 10 nucleotides line up with TRBD1. CDR3 length: 15 residues. With 3 bases clipped from V and 6 bases from J, the junction kept 7 bases outside the gene matches. CDR1 SGHDN and CDR2 FVKESK come from the germline V gene.

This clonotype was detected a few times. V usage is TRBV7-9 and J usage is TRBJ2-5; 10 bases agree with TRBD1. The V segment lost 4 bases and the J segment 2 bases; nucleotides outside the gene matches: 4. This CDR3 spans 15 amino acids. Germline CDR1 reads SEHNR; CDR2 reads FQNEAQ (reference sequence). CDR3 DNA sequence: TGTGCCAGCAGCTCCGGGACAGGGGCACAAGAGACCCAGTACTTC. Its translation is CASSSGTGAQETQYF.

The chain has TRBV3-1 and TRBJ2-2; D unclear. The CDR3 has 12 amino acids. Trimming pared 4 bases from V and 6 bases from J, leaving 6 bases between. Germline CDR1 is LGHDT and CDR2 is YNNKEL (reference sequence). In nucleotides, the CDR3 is TGTGCCAGCAGCCGACGCCCCGGGGAGCTGTTTTTT. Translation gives CASSRRPGELFF.

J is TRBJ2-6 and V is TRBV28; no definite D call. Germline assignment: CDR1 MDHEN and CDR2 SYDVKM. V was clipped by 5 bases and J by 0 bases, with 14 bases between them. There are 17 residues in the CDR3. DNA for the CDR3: TGTGCCAGCAGTCCGATCGGACGCCTCTCTGGGGCCAACGTCCTGACTTTC. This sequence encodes CASSPIGRLSGANVLTF.

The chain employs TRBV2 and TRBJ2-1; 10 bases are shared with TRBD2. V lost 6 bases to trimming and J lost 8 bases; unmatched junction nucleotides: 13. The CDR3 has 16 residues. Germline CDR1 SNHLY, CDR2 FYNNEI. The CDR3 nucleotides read TGTGCCAGCAGAGGGAAGCTAGCGGGAGTGCGGGATGAGCAGTTCTTC. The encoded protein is CASRGKLAGVRDEQFF.